This record looks at one T cell receptor (beta chain) sequence and its context. Its cognate antigen has yet to be identified. Qualities for individual bases were not recorded, and no much larger clone is one base off. This sample was included in a study of blood T cell repertoires in COVID-19 (dated by TCRdb to about 2020). In terms of the full investigation: Samples from collaborators originated in the United States, Italy and Spain and spanned both the acute and convalescent phases of COVID-19. A de-identified subject ID, COVID-19 status, age in years and sex were almost always included in the sample metadata. The samples were drawn from two sources: the first 160 participants of the ongoing ImmuneRACE study, and approximately 1,300 subjects contributed by 6 global collaborators. The dataset comprised deeply sampled blood TCRbeta repertoires from subjects exposed to, actively infected with, or recovered from COVID-19. The material from the prospective study consisted of cDNA or gDNA derived from T cells, B-cell-depleted T cells, or PBMCs. Where available, HLA class I and class II types were obtained from metadata supplied by the sample provider rather than from assay-based typing. The repertoires were made available in a free public database intended to serve as a resource for research on the immune response to SARS-CoV-2.

In the prospective study, participants were about 18 to 95 years old, resided in fewer than 25 geographic areas of the United States, and were enrolled through a virtual design. In the prospective study, cohorts were assigned on the basis of participant-reported clinical history obtained from a screening survey and a study questionnaire. For ImmuneRACE Cohort 3, a participant was defined as recovered based on two consecutive negative NP/OP PCR tests, clearance by a healthcare professional, or resolution of symptoms. Mobile phlebotomists in the prospective study collected whole blood, serum and a nasopharyngeal or oropharyngeal swab from every participant. Prospective study participants could optionally give additional blood draws and questionnaires over an approximately two-month period. Blood samples from the prospective study were shipped frozen or at room temperature prior to DNA extraction.

Trimming at the junction amounts to 10 bases on V and 1 base on J, and the germline ends lie 13 bases apart. The CDR3 starts with the cysteine, ends with the phenylalanine, and has 13 residues. The CDR3 DNA has 39 bases and is translated from base 1. The germline V gene yields SNHLY for CDR1 and FYNNEI for CDR2. The immunoSEQ Assay, a bias-controlled multiplex PCR, was used to amplify TCRbeta CDR3 regions from genomic DNA. From the authors' description of their analysis: Within the assay, amplification of reference gene primers was used to estimate how many nucleated cells each sample contained. To quantify the absolute abundance of each unique TCRbeta CDR3 rearrangement, sequence reads were collapsed and filtered. For each sample, productive Simpson clonality was calculated as the square root of Simpson's diversity index over productive rearrangements. In TCRdb, the immuneACCESS table is reduced to in-frame sequences with V and J assigned. These tables do not hold every clone; where another copy was compared, an unresolved V gene accounts for under half, and the others remain unexplained. The V and J calls and clone size come from that table; D and trimming were worked out from the DNA. For this sample there are about 170,000 clones; approximately 90% appear just once. Clones ranked in the top ten supply approximately 0.8% of the sample.

The research as a whole found: The quantity of clinical and demographic metadata differed by source and by participant and was supplied without curation.

The chain is assembled from TRBV2 and TRBJ2-5, and possibly TRBD1, on 5 matching bases. The TCR sequence derives from a woman under 30 who had recovered from COVID-19. Sequencing input: PBMCs or T cells enriched from blood (not recorded which). The sequence in DNA is TGTGCCACAGAACAGGACCGCCAAGAGACCCAGTACTTC. Translation gives CATEQDRQETQYF.